This TCR beta chain was sequenced during a study of shared clonotypes between healthy human individuals. Notes on the study in general: Across a handful of donors, naive CD4 shared about 5%, naive CD8 more than 3%, memory CD4 less than 2.5%, memory CD8 0.4% to 0.5%. Among non-shared clonotypes, generation probabilities were lower than among those shared by all four donors.

This clone was counted once. Antigen unknown. The genomic DNA of each subset was split evenly across several immunoSEQ plates. This table comes from immunoSEQ multiplex PCR, and its TCRdb copy is limited to in-frame clones, with some not included. In the table there are about 980,000 clones, over 60% of which are singletons. Germline-derived CDR1 and CDR2 are LNHDA and SQIVND (reference sequence). V was trimmed by 8 bases and J by 3 bases, leaving 17 bases between them. The CDR3 spans 14 residues. The receptor's source is a man between 18 and 35 years old in good health. The sample comprised memory CD4+ T cells sorted from blood. The subset was: CD45RA-negative fraction. The chain recombines TRBV19 with TRBJ2-7, with D hard to call. CDR3 coding DNA: TGTGCCAGTCTCTCCGGAGAATGGATCTACGAGCAGTACTTC. This sequence encodes CASLSGEWIYEQYF.